This T cell receptor beta chain appears in the sequencing data of a study of regulatory T cells in long-lasting Graves disease. Study details: Newly diagnosed Graves' patients had under 3 months of antithyroid drugs.

Construction of the TCR beta libraries employed iRepertoire HTBI primers in conjunction with Arm-PCR of CDR3 regions. TCRdb analysed the multiplex PCR reads with MiXCR anew, one entry per CDR3 protein. This table has hundreds of thousands of distinct CDR3 sequences, 13% appearing once. Time point: newly diagnosed GD, antithyroid drugs for less than 3 months. RNA extracted from PBMCs served as the sequencing template. Germline V lookup: CDR1 SGHTA, CDR2 FQGNSA. This CDR3 comprises 20 residues. V lost 6 bases and J lost 1; bases outside the gene matches: 22. These same data were also listed under a study on T cells in Graves' hyperthyroidism and ophthalmopathy. In that study: Diagnosing involved the use of clinical symptoms, serum thyroxine and TRAb, thyroid ultrasound and orbital computed tomography.

The sample in question was peripheral blood mononuclear cells (PBMCs), obtained at new diagnosis, from a patient treated with antithyroid drugs. The clonotype comes from a man aged 25 to 40 with Graves disease. V and J are TRBV7-2 and TRBJ1-1, with 8 positions matching TRBD1. CDR3 nucleotide sequence: TGTGCCAGCAGTTATATCTTAGTGATGGCGTCGGGACAGGAGAACACTGAAGCTTTCTTT. It translates to CASSYILVMASGQENTEAFF.